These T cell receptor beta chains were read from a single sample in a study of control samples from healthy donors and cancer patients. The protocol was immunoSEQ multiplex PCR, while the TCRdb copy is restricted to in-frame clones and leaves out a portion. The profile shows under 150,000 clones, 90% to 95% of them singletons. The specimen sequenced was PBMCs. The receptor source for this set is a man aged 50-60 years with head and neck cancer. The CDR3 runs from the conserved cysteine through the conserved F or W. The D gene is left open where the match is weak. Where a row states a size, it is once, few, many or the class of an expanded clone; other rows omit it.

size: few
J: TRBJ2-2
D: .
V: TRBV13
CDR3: CASSSDIQGSRELFF
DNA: TGTGCCAGCAGCTCTGACATTCAAGGCTCTCGGGAGCTGTTTTTT

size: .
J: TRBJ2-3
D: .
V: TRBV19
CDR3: CASSTRARGGTDTQYF
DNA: TGTGCCAGTAGCACCCGAGCTAGGGGGGGCACAGATACGCAGTATTTT

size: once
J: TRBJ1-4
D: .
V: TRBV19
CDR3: CASSTLALQSIGKLFF
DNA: TGTGCCAGTAGTACGCTAGCTCTGCAGTCTATTGGAAAACTGTTTTTT

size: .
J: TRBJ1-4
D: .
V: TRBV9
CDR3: CASSPRGGEKLFF
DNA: TGTGCCAGCAGCCCTCGGGGGGGCGAAAAACTGTTTTTT

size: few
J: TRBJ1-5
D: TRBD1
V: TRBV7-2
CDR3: CASSSGQRHQPQHF
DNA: TGTGCCAGCAGCTCGGGACAGCGTCATCAGCCCCAGCATTTT

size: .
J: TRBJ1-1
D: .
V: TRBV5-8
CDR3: CASSFYIEAFF
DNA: TGTGCCAGCAGTTTTTACATTGAAGCTTTCTTT

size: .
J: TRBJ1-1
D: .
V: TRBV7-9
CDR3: CASSIGHLGEAFF
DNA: TGTGCCAGCAGCATAGGACACTTGGGCGAAGCTTTCTTT

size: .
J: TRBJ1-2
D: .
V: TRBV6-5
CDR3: CASSYSVGGLGYTF
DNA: TGTGCCAGCAGTTACTCCGTCGGGGGCTTGGGCTACACCTTC

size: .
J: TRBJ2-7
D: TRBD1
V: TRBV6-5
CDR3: CASRAPGGEQYF
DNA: TGTGCCAGCAGGGCCCCAGGGGGCGAGCAGTACTTC

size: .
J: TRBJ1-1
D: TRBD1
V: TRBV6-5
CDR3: CATNGQGLTEAFF
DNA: TGTGCCACGAACGGACAGGGGCTCACTGAAGCTTTCTTT